This entry is about one T cell receptor beta chain. This specimen belongs to a study of blood T cells in healthy people across ages. Germline CDR1 is MNHNY and CDR2 is SVGAGI (reference sequence). V lost 8 bases to trimming and J lost 8 bases; unmatched junction nucleotides: 8. There are 13 residues in the CDR3. Combining a sample-barcoded 5' primer with a J-beta primer mix, a second PCR ran for roughly 7 to 12 cycles. A single record per CDR3 protein comes from TCRdb applying MiXCR to the 5' RACE reads. The sample has 700,000 to 900,000 distinct CDR3 sequences, roughly 26% seen once. These sequences were also reported in another study, on T cells of mothers and their children.

The receptor was isolated from a boy aged 5-17 years in good health. The sample taken for sequencing was blood. This chain links TRBV6-6 with TRBJ2-1; 8 nucleotides agree with TRBD2. In DNA, the CDR3 is TGTGCCAGCTCCCCGGGGGGGACCGATGAGCAGTTCTTC. Residues: CASSPGGTDEQFF.